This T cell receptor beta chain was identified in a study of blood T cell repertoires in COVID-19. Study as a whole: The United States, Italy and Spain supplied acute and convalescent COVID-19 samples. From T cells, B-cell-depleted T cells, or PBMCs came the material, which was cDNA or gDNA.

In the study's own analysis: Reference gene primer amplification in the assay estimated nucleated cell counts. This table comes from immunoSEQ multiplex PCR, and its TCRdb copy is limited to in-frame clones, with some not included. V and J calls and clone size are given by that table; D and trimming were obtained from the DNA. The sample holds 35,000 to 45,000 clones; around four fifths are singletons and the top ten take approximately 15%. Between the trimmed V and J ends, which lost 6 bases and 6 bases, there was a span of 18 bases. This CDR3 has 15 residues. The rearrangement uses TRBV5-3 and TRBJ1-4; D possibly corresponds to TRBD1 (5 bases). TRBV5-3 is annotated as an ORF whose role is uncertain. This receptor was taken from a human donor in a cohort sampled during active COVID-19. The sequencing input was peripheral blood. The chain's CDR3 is CARTLQGALYEKLFF. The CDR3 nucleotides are TGTGCCAGAACTTTGCAGGGTGCGTTATATGAAAAACTGTTTTTT.